The 21 T cell receptor beta chains in this list originate from one sample, sequenced in a study of tumor-infiltrating lymphocytes in oesophageal squamous cell carcinoma. Each CDR3 protein is one row after TCRdb ran MiXCR on the PCR reads. The sample has about 20,000 distinct CDR3 sequences; under 40% are singletons. The specimen was blood. These receptor sequences come from a male donor with esophageal squamous cell carcinoma.

The chain employs TRBV7-2 and TRBJ2-5; the match to TRBD2 covers 8 bases. The CDR3 extends over 16 amino acids. Germline values: CDR1 SGHTA, CDR2 FQGNSA. Germline trimming cut 3 bases from V and 2 bases from J; bases unmatched to any gene: 8. CDR3 loop: CASSFPPAGAQETQYF. The CDR3 DNA sequence: TGTGCCAGCAGCTTCCCGCCAGCGGGAGCTCAAGAGACCCAGTACTTC.

This clonotype showed up just a few times. The V and J genes are TRBV18 and TRBJ2-7; 7 positions match TRBD1. The germline V gene has CDR1 KGHSH and CDR2 LQKENI. The CDR3 has 14 residues. V dropped 4 bases and J dropped 6; count of bases not matched to a gene: 9. The CDR3 spells CASSRDSREGEQYF. The CDR3 nucleotides read TGTGCCAGCTCACGGGACAGCCGGGAAGGCGAGCAGTACTTC.

In its sample, this clonotype is large. This chain joins TRBV7-8 and TRBJ2-1; maybe TRBD1 (5 bases). The CDR3 is 16 amino acids. The V and J ends lost 5 bases and 0 bases respectively, with 14 bases between them. Germline values: CDR1 SGHVS, CDR2 FQNEAQ. The CDR3 nucleotides are TGTGCCAGCAGCCGCAAGGGGCCAAACTCCTACAATGAGCAGTTCTTC. Its protein is CASSRKGPNSYNEQFF.

This chain joins TRBV7-4 and TRBJ2-1; 9 bases are shared with TRBD1. V lost 4 bases, J lost 5 bases, and 6 bases stayed unmatched. Germline CDR1 is SGHVT and CDR2 is SQSDAQ. The CDR3 runs 15 residues. In nucleotides, the CDR3 is TGTGCCAGCAGCTCCGGGACAGGGAAGCACAATGAGCAGTTCTTC. It encodes CASSSGTGKHNEQFF.

Turning to this clonotype: Because it lacks the conserved phenylalanine or tryptophan at the end, this CDR3 is likely a read error. No DNA is shown, since the ends of the CDR3 on it are uncertain; the CDR3 is the one TCRdb lists. The J gene is TRBJ2-3, the V gene TRBV7-2; TRBD1, the table's D call, lacks a check against the DNA. 16 amino acids form the CDR3, both terminal residues included. Per germline, CDR1 SGHTA and CDR2 FQGNSA. The CDR3 spells CASSYGTGVSPLHFGQ.

In regard to this clonotype: This CDR3 is missing its conserved last phenylalanine or tryptophan, likely due to a read error. Because the CDR3's place on the DNA is in doubt, the DNA is left out and the CDR3 is given as listed by TCRdb. The V and J genes are TRBV7-4 and TRBJ1-1; TRBD1 is taken as the D call from the table, unchecked against the DNA. A total of 16 residues make up the CDR3, ends included. The germline V gene encodes CDR1 SGHVT and CDR2 SQSDAQ. CDR3 residues: CASSGGDGISPSILVM.

This clonotype is labeled medium-sized. The chain combines TRBV12-3 or TRBV12-4 with TRBJ1-1, with a tentative D call TRBD1 (6 bases). The V and J ends lost 1 base and 6 bases respectively, with 9 bases between them. This CDR3 is built from 13 residues. In DNA, the CDR3 is TGTGCCAGCAGTTTAGGGGGGGCTCCTGAAGCTTTCTTT. Translated, it gives CASSLGGAPEAFF.

This clonotype has only a few counts. V usage is TRBV7-9 and J usage is TRBJ2-7; 10 bases are a match to TRBD1. The germline gives CDR1 SEHNR, CDR2 FQNEAQ (reference sequence). The junction had 11 bases not matched to a gene; V was cut back by 7 bases and J by 2 bases. This CDR3 region has 16 residues. In DNA, the CDR3 is TGTGCCAGCAACGATTTTCCGGGACAGGGGACCTACGAGCAGTACTTC. Translating gives CASNDFPGQGTYEQYF. Variable domain in full (rest from reference TRBV7-9 and TRBJ2-7): DTGVSQNPRHKITKRGQNVTFRCDPISEHNRLYWYRQTLGQGPEFLTYFQNEAQLEKSRLLSDRFSAERPKGSFSTLEIQRTEQGDSAMYLCASNDFPGQGTYEQYFGPGTRLTVT.

The rearrangement links TRBV19 to TRBJ2-3, with D tentatively TRBD2 (5 bases). Trimming took off 4 bases at V and 14 bases at J, with 25 bases between the two ends. Germline V CDR1 and CDR2: LNHDA, SQIVND (reference sequence). The CDR3 totals 15 residues. The CDR3 nucleotides are TGTGCCAGTAGTAAGTCCGTTGGGGTCGCCGGGGAGCTGTATTTT. It translates to CASSKSVGVAGELYF.

This clonotype is termed medium-sized. This chain links TRBV6-6 with TRBJ1-2; the match to TRBD1 covers 8 bases. The V gene end was trimmed by 2 bases and the J gene end by 3 bases; junction bases not matched to a gene: 14. Germline loops: CDR1 MNHNY, CDR2 SVGAGI (reference sequence). CDR3 length: 18 residues. The DNA of the CDR3 is TGTGCCAGCAGTTACCTCTTCTCGACAGGGGAGGTTTACTATGGCTACACCTTC. It is translated as CASSYLFSTGEVYYGYTF.

This clonotype was picked up a small number of times. J is TRBJ2-3 and V is TRBV2; either TRBD1 or TRBD2 may fit D (5 bases each). CDR1 is SNHLY, CDR2 FYNNEI, per germline. The CDR3 runs 15 residues. V was shortened by 2 bases and J by 4 bases, with 13 bases between the two germline ends. Here the CDR3 reads CASSEQGTRSDTQYF. CDR3 DNA: TGTGCCAGCAGTGAACAGGGCACTAGATCAGATACGCAGTATTTT. Supplemented by reference TRBV2 and TRBJ2-3, the full variable domain reads EPEVTQTPSHQVTQMGQEVILRCVPISNHLYFYWYRQILGQKVEFLVSFYNNEISEKSEIFDDQFSVERPDGSNFTLKIRSTKLEDSAMYFCASSEQGTRSDTQYFGPGTRLTVL.

This clonotype was seen at least ten times. The chain combines TRBV27 with TRBJ1-1; D gene uncertain. The germline V gene has CDR1 MNHEY and CDR2 SMNVEV (reference sequence). Trimming shortened V by 2 bases and J by 1 base, and 5 bases separated the two germline ends. This CDR3 has 13 residues. The CDR3 reads CASSLIQNTEAFF. CDR3 coding DNA: TGTGCCAGCAGTTTAATACAGAACACTGAAGCTTTCTTT.

The chain is built from TRBV7-6 and TRBJ2-1, with 10 bases identical to TRBD2. After removal of 2 bases from V and 5 bases from J, the junction contained 6 bases not matched to a gene. This CDR3 contains 16 residues. The germline V gene encodes CDR1 SGHVS and CDR2 FNYEAQ. This CDR3 is CASSLSSGSSHNEQFF. The DNA for the CDR3 is TGTGCCAGCAGCTTATCTAGCGGGAGTTCCCACAATGAGCAGTTCTTC.

This clonotype was seen ten or more times. J is TRBJ1-2 and V is TRBV5-1; 8 bases align to TRBD1. The germline CDR1 and CDR2 sequences are SGHRS and YFSETQ. This CDR3 contains 14 residues. V dropped 5 bases and J dropped 4; count of bases not matched to a gene: 7. The CDR3 region has the DNA TGCGCCAGCAGTCCCGACAGGGGAAGCTATGGCTACACCTTC. It is translated as CASSPDRGSYGYTF.

V and J are TRBV11-2 and TRBJ2-3; TRBD1 is a possible D gene (6 bases). The assigned J gene may be wrong: the sequence end matches TRBJ2-7 better. Germline V gene data show CDR1 as SGHAT and CDR2 as FQNNGV. The CDR3 consists of 15 residues. As DNA, the CDR3 is TGTGCCAGCAGGGGACACGTGGGGGCCTTAGGGGAGCAGTACTTC. The encoded protein is CASRGHVGALGEQYF.

This clonotype was counted between two and nine times. A much larger clone differs by one base, so this may be a read error. The rearrangement links TRBV5-4 to TRBJ2-3, with 8 bases aligning to TRBD2. J gave up 14 bases and V 4 bases, and 27 bases lay outside the gene matches. This CDR3 comprises 18 residues. Germline CDR1 reads SGHNT; CDR2 reads YYREEE (reference sequence). CDR3 DNA sequence: TGTGCCAGCAGCCCCGGTCCGGGACTAGGGGGGAACACCGGGGAGCTGTATTTT. It is translated as CASSPGPGLGGNTGELYF. Looking up the rest from reference TRBV5-4 and TRBJ2-3 gives the full variable domain: ETGVTQSPTHLIKTRGQQVTLRCSSQSGHNTVSWYQQALGQGPQFIFQYYREEENGRGNFPPRFSGLQFPNYSSELNVNALELDDSALYLCASSPGPGLGGNTGELYFGPGTRLTVL.

This clonotype has more than one count but fewer than ten. The CDR3 DNA follows: TGTGCCAGCAGCTCCAGACTAGCGGGGGCCTACAATGAGCAGTTCTTC. Translating gives CASSSRLAGAYNEQFF. The chain recombines TRBV7-2 with TRBJ2-1, with 12 nucleotides matching TRBD2. Germline assignment: CDR1 SGHTA and CDR2 FQGNSA. The CDR3 consists of 16 residues. V was pared by 4 bases and J by 2 bases, with 3 bases of the junction left unmatched.

This clonotype appeared many times. This chain joins TRBV4-1 and TRBJ2-5, with no clear D. From germline, CDR1 is MGHRA and CDR2 YSYEKL. V lost 4 bases to trimming and J lost 5 bases, with 14 bases between them. The CDR3 has 14 amino acids. The CDR3 DNA sequence: TGCGCCAGCAGCCTACAATTGGCGGAGGAGACCCAGTACTTC. It translates to CASSLQLAEETQYF.

This clonotype was picked up one time. The chain joins TRBV7-3 to TRBJ2-3; perhaps TRBD2 as D (6 bases). This CDR3 has 17 amino acids. Trimming removed 5 bases from V and 2 bases from J, with 20 bases in between. Germline CDR1 SGHTA, CDR2 FQGTGA. CDR3 bases: TGTGCCAGCAGCCCGTCGCGGGCGGAGGGCTACACAGATACGCAGTATTTT. The encoded protein is CASSPSRAEGYTDTQYF.

The rearrangement links TRBV10-3 to TRBJ2-7; 10 bases line up with TRBD1. Germline-derived CDR1 and CDR2 are ENHRY and SYGVKD. V lost 7 bases and J lost 3; bases outside the gene matches: 3. CDR3 length: 13 residues. The CDR3 sequence: CAINRDRGYEQYF. The CDR3 DNA sequence: TGTGCCATCAACCGGGACAGGGGCTACGAGCAGTACTTC.

This chain links TRBV12-3 or TRBV12-4 with TRBJ2-1; D assignment may be TRBD1 or TRBD2 (5 bases each). Matching the DNA end better, TRBJ2-7 makes the J call doubtful. This CDR3 is built from 14 residues. The CDR3, as DNA: TGTGCCAGCAGTTTGGACGGGGCCTTAGCTGAGCAGTACTTC. Its protein product is CASSLDGALAEQYF.